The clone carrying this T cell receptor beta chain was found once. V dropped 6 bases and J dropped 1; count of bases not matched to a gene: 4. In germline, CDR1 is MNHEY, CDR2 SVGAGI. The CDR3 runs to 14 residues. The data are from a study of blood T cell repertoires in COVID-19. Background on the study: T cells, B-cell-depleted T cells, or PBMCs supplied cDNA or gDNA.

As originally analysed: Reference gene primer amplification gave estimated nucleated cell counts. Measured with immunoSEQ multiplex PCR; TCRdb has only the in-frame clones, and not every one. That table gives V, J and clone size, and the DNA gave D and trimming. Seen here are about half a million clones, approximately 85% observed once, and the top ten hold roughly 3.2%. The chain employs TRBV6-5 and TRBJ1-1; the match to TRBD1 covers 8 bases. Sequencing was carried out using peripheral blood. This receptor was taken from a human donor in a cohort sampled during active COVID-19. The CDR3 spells CASRDRAQNTEAFF. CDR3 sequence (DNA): TGTGCCAGCAGGGACAGGGCGCAGAACACTGAAGCTTTCTTT.